Presented here are 8 T cell receptor beta chains from one specimen sequenced in a study of T cells after yellow fever vaccination. TCRdb reprocessed the 5' RACE reads with MiXCR, giving one entry per CDR3 protein. Among 200,000 to 300,000 distinct CDR3 sequences listed, 6.9% were seen once. Specimen: CD4+ T cells sorted from PBMCs, collected 15 days after the yellow fever booster vaccination. These receptors came from a man younger than 45 who received the YFV17D yellow fever vaccine.

This clonotype was counted only a few times. This sequence joins TRBV6-2 or TRBV6-3 and TRBJ2-7; unclear D gene. V lost 8 bases and J 7 bases, leaving 9 bases between the germline ends. The CDR3 has 10 amino acids. In germline, CDR1 is MNHEY, CDR2 SVGEGT. Here the CDR3 DNA reads TGTGCCAGCGGTCCTGGGGAGCAGTACTTC. Translated: CASGPGEQYF.

This clonotype came up a few times. CDR3 loop: CASSLGGQGAADTQYF. The CDR3 nucleotides are TGCGCCAGCAGCTTGGGAGGACAGGGGGCTGCAGATACGCAGTATTTT. The chain combines TRBV5-1 with TRBJ2-3; 11 bases are shared with TRBD1. V was pared by 0 bases and J by 4 bases, with 4 bases of the junction left unmatched. CDR1 and CDR2 (germline): SGHRS, YFSETQ. The CDR3 sequence is 16 residues long.

V and J are TRBV5-1 and TRBJ1-1; no reliable D call. V was pared by 4 bases and J by 6 bases, with 19 bases between. This CDR3 is built from 15 residues. Germline CDR1 reads SGHRS; CDR2 reads YFSETQ. DNA for the CDR3: TGCGCCAGCAGCCTTTCCCAGGCGACGAGGGCTGAAGCTTTCTTT. It yields the protein CASSLSQATRAEAFF.

This sequence joins TRBV6-5 and TRBJ2-3; D may be TRBD1 or TRBD2 (5 bases each). CDR3 length: 16 amino acids. V gave up 6 bases and J gave up 1 base, with 17 bases separating them. Per the germline V gene, CDR1 is MNHEY and CDR2 is SVGAGI. This CDR3 reads CASSSVGRGGTDTQYF. DNA for the CDR3: TGTGCCAGCAGCTCGGTTGGGCGAGGGGGCACAGATACGCAGTATTTT.

This clonotype was detected a few times. This CDR3 reads CSARDPRGGNTIYF. The CDR3 nucleotides are TGCAGTGCTAGAGATCCGAGGGGAGGAAACACCATATATTTT. The rearrangement joins TRBV20-1 to TRBJ1-3, with D tentatively TRBD1 (5 bases). With 0 bases removed from V and 4 bases from J, the gap between germline ends came to 10 bases. The germline V gene has CDR1 DFQATT and CDR2 SNEGSKA (reference sequence). The CDR3 is 14 amino acids.

This clonotype was counted at least ten times. In nucleotides, the CDR3 is TGCAGTGCTAGACCGACGATCAGGAACACCGGGGAGCTGTTTTTT. Amino acid sequence: CSARPTIRNTGELFF. The rearrangement links TRBV20-1 to TRBJ2-2, with unresolved D. CDR3 length equals 15 residues. Germline V gene sequence: CDR1 DFQATT, CDR2 SNEGSKA (reference sequence). V lost 2 bases and J lost 1, with 11 bases in between.

This clonotype showed up many times. The V call is TRBV29-1, the J call TRBJ2-5; perhaps TRBD1 as D (6 bases). The CDR3 spans 12 residues. CDR1 and CDR2 from the germline V gene are SQVTM and ANQGSEA. Trimming shortened V by 4 bases and J by 5 bases, and 11 bases separated the two germline ends. This CDR3 reads CSVGGRGETQYF. Written as DNA, the CDR3 is TGCAGCGTTGGAGGCAGGGGTGAGACCCAGTACTTC.

The genes are TRBV6-2 or TRBV6-3 and TRBJ1-5; D is unclear. The CDR3 is 15 amino acids. Germline V gene data show CDR1 as MNHEY and CDR2 as SVGEGT. The ends were cut back, 1 base at V and 4 bases at J, with 11 bases in the middle. The CDR3 is CASSYFRQQNQPQHF. DNA for the CDR3: TGTGCCAGCAGTTACTTTCGGCAGCAAAATCAGCCCCAGCATTTT.